The clone carrying this TCR beta chain was seen more than once but under ten times. Its cognate antigen is unknown. This specimen belongs to a study of beta chain features in type 1 diabetes. Study-level points and caveats: Shortening of TCRB CDR3s, moderate but significant, appeared in all four CD4+ subsets of Type 1 diabetes patients.

Based on CD45RO/CCR7/CD25/CD127/CD95/CD27, CD4+ regulatory, stem cell-like memory, naive and central memory cells were sorted. Expressed TCRB transcripts were sequenced, since all the RNA that had been isolated was reverse transcribed. The table came from immunoSEQ multiplex PCR; TCRdb's copy has only in-frame clones and leaves some out. Of some 700,000 clones in the sample, 13% were seen once. The sample comprised naive CD4+ T cells from blood. The TCR sequence derives from a man between 18 and 35 years old with type 1 diabetes.

The DNA of the CDR3 is TGCGCCAGCAGCCCCTTGGACAGGACCTCTGGAAACACCATATATTTT. Residues: CASSPLDRTSGNTIYF. The chain combines TRBV5-1 with TRBJ1-3; 7 bases align to TRBD1. The CDR3 totals 16 residues. Per germline, CDR1 SGHRS and CDR2 YFSETQ. Trimming at V came to 4 bases and at J to 0 bases, leaving 7 bases not matched to a gene. The full variable domain, completed using reference TRBV5-1 and TRBJ1-3, is KAGVTQTPRYLIKTRGQQVTLSCSPISGHRSVSWYQQTPGQGLQFLFEYFSETQRNKGNFPGRFSGRQFSNSRSEMNVSTLELGDSALYLCASSPLDRTSGNTIYFGEGSWLTVV.